The subject of this entry is one T cell receptor (beta chain). Its specificity is not known. Treatment of any kind had been given to no patient before thyroid surgery. In the study's own analysis: The study built a papillary thyroid cancer distant-metastasis classifier from CDR3 differences across clinicopathological groups. TCRdb ran MiXCR on the PCR reads. TCRdb, not the original authors, processed these V and J calls. The sample lists 20,000 to 25,000 clones, about 30% occurring once. This entry is derived from a study of metastatic and nonmetastatic thyroid tumors. The overall study: The authors compared repertoires across blood and tumor or nodule tissue from malignant and benign thyroid patients.

The study's findings and limits: It was reported that TCR beta diversity was significantly higher in malignant thyroid tumors than benign nodules, in blood and tumor.

With 4 bases removed from V and 2 bases from J, the gap between germline ends came to 16 bases. Germline CDR1 is SGDLS and CDR2 is YYNGEE. The CDR3 runs to 15 residues. This chain links TRBV9 with TRBJ2-7; the D gene is possibly TRBD2 (5 bases). This clonotype was obtained from a female donor with papillary thyroid cancer or a benign thyroid nodule (not recorded which). Some clones in this sample may be carry-over from other donors' samples. The sample taken for sequencing was tumor tissue. DNA of the CDR3: TGTGCCAGCAGCCCGCGCTCGCGGGTGGCCTACGAGCAGTACTTC. Translated, it gives CASSPRSRVAYEQYF.